This T cell receptor (beta chain) emerged from a study of T cells in localized non-small cell lung cancer. In regard to this clone: Its target is unknown.

Notes on the study in general: Tumor showed lower T cell clonality than uninvolved adjacent lung, where it was highest. Investigators sequenced only a single tumor region, leaving heterogeneity possible. A median of 57 clones ranked among the top 100 in tumor appeared in adjacent lung.

The CDR3 spans 13 residues. CDR1 is MNHNY and CDR2 is SVGAGI in the germline V gene (reference sequence). V lost 6 bases, J lost 8 bases, and 13 bases lay in between. Sequencing used immunoSEQ multiplex PCR; TCRdb keeps in-frame clones, though not all of them. The sample consists of 20,000 to 25,000 clones, roughly 89% of them appearing once. The clonotype comes from a male donor aged 60 or older with stage I lung adenocarcinoma. The sequences come from peripheral blood, collected before any cancer treatment. This chain links TRBV6-6 with TRBJ1-4; D remains ambiguous. The chain's CDR3 is CASRRSTGEKLFF. The CDR3 bases are TGTGCCAGCAGACGATCTACGGGGGAAAAACTGTTTTTT.